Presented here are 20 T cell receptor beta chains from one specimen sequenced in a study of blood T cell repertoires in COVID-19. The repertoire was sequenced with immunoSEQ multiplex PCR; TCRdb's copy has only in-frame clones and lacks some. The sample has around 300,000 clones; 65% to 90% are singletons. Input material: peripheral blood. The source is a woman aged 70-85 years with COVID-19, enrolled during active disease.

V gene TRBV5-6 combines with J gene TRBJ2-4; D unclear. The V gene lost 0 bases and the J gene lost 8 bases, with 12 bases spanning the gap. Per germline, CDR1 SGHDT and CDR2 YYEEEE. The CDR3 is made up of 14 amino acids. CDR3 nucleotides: TGTGCCAGCAGCTTGGCGCAGGCTACGGACATTCAGTACTTC. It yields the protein CASSLAQATDIQYF.

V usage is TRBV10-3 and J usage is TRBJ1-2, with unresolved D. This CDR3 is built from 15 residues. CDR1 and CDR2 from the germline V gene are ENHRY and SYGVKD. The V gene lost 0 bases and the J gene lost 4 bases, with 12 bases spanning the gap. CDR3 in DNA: TGTGCCATCAGTGAGTCGACTGGTTCTCCCTATGGCTACACCTTC. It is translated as CAISESTGSPYGYTF.

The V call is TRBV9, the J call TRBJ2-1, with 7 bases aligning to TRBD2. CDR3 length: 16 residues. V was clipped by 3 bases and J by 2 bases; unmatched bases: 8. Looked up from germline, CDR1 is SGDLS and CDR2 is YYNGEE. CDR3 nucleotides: TGTGCCAGCAGCGCCCATCTAGCGGCAACCTACAATGAGCAGTTCTTC. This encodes CASSAHLAATYNEQFF.

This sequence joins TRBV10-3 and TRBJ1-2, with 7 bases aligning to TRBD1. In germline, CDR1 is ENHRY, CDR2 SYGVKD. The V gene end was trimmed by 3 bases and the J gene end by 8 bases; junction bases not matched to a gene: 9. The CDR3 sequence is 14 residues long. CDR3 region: CAISEQTGSRGYTF. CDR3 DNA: TGTGCCATCAGTGAACAGACAGGGAGTAGGGGCTACACCTTC.

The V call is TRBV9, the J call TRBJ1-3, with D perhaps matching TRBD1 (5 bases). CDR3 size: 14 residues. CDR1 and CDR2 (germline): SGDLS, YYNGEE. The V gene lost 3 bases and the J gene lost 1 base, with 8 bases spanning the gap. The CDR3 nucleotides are TGTGCCAGCAGCGAGGGGTATTCTGGAAACACCATATATTTT. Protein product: CASSEGYSGNTIYF.

The CDR3 region has the DNA TGCGCCAGCAGCTCGTGGCCGGGGACAGGGGGCGCCGCGGTCACTGAAGCTTTCTTT. Its protein product is CASSSWPGTGGAAVTEAFF. The chain employs TRBV5-1 and TRBJ1-1; 12 positions agree with TRBD1. This CDR3 contains 19 residues. V lost 3 bases and J lost 4; bases outside the gene matches: 16. Germline CDR1 reads SGHRS; CDR2 reads YFSETQ.

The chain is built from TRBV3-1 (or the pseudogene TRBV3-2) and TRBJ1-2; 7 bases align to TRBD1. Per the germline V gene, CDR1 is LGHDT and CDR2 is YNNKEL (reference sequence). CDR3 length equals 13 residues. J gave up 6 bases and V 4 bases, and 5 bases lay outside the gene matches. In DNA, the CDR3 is TGTGCCAGCAGCCGCCTAGACAGGGATGGCTACACCTTC. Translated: CASSRLDRDGYTF.

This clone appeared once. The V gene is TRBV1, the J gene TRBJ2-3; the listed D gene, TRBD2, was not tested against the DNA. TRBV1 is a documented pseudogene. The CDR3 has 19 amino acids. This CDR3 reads CTSSQKGTSGGTSTDTQYF. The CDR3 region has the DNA TGCACCAGCAGCCAAAAGGGGACTAGCGGGGGAACTAGCACAGATACGCAGTATTTT.

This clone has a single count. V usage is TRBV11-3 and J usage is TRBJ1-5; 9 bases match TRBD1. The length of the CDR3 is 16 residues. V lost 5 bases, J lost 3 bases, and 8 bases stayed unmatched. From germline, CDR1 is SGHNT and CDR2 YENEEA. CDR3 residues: CASSPDRGFFNQPQHF. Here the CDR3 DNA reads TGTGCCAGCAGCCCTGACAGGGGGTTTTTCAATCAGCCCCAGCATTTT.

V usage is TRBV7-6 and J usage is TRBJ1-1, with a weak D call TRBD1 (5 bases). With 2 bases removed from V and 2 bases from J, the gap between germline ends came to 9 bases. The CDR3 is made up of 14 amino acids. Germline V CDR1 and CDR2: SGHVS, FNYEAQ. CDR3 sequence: CASSLSGDNTEAFF. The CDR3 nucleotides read TGTGCCAGCAGCTTATCGGGGGATAACACTGAAGCTTTCTTT.

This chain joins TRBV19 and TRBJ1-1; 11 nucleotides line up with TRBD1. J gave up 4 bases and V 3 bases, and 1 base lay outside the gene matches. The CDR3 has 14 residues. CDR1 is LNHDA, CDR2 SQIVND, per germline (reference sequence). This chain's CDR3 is CASSMGQGVTEAFF. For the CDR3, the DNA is TGTGCCAGTAGTATGGGACAGGGGGTCACTGAAGCTTTCTTT.

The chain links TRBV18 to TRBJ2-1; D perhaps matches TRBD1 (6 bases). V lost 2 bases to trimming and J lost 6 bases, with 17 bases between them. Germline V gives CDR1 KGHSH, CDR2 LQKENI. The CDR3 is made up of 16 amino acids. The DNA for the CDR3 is TGTGCCAGCTCACCAAGGAGACAGGAGGCAATCAATGAGCAGTTCTTC. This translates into CASSPRRQEAINEQFF. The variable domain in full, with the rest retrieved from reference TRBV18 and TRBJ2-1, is NAGVMQNPRHLVRRRGQEARLRCSPMKGHSHVYWYRQLPEEGLKFMVYLQKENIIDESGMPKERFSAEFPKEGPSILRIQQVVRGDSAAYFCASSPRRQEAINEQFFGPGTRLTVL.

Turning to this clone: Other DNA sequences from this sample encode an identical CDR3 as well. The CDR3 bases are TGCGCCAGCAGCTTGGTAGCGGGGGGCACAGATACGCAGTATTTT. This encodes CASSLVAGGTDTQYF. The genes are TRBV5-1 and TRBJ2-3; 9 nucleotides match TRBD2. This CDR3 spans 15 amino acids. Trimming took 0 bases from V and 1 from J; bases not matched to a gene: 0. Germline loops: CDR1 SGHRS, CDR2 YFSETQ.

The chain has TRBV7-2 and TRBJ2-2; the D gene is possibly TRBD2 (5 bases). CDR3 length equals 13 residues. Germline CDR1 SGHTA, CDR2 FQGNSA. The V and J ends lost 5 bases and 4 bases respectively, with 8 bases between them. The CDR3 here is CASSPAGTGELFF. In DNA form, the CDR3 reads TGTGCCAGCAGCCCGGCGGGCACCGGGGAGCTGTTTTTT. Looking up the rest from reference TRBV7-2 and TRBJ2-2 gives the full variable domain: GAGVSQSPSNKVTEKGKDVELRCDPISGHTALYWYRQSLGQGLEFLIYFQGNSAPDKSGLPSDRFSAERTGGSVSTLTIQRTQQEDSAVYLCASSPAGTGELFFGEGSRLTVL.

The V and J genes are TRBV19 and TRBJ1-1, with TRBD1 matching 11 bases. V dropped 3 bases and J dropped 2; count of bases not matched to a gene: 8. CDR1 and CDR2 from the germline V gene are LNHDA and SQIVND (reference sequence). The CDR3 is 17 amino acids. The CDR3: CASSIRGQGGENTEAFF. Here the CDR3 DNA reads TGTGCCAGTAGTATTCGGGGACAGGGGGGAGAAAACACTGAAGCTTTCTTT.

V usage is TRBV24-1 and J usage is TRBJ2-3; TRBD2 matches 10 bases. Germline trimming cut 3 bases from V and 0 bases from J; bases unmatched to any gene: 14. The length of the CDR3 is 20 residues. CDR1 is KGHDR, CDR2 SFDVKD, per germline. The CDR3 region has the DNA TGTGCCACCAGTGATCGGCTAGCGGGGGCAGGGGATGCTAGCACAGATACGCAGTATTTT. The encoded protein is CATSDRLAGAGDASTDTQYF.

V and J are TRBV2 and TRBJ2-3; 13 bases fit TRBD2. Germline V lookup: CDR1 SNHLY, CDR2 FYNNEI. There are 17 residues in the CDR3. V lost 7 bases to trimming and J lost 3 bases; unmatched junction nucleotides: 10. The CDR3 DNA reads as TGTGCCAGCAAACAACTAGCGGGGGGGGTATGGACAGATACGCAGTATTTT. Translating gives CASKQLAGGVWTDTQYF.

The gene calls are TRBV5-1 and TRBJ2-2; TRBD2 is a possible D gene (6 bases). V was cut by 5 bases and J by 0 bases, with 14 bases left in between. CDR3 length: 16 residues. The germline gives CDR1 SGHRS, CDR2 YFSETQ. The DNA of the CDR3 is TGCGCCAGCAGAAGGAGGGCGGGGACGAACACCGGGGAGCTGTTTTTT. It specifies CASRRRAGTNTGELFF.

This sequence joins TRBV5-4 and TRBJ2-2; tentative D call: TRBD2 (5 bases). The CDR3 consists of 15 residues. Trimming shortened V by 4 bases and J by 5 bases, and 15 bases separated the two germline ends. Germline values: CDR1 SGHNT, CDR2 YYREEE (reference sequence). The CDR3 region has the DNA TGTGCCAGCAGCCCCGACTGGGAGAGAACCGGGGAGCTGTTTTTT. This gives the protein CASSPDWERTGELFF.

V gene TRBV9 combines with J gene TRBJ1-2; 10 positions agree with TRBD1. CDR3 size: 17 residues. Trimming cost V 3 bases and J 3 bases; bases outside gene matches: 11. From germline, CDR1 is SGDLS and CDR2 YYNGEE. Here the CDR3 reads CASSADPGTGAHYGYTF. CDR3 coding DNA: TGTGCCAGCAGCGCGGACCCCGGGACAGGGGCACACTATGGCTACACCTTC.